Sequencing of this TCR beta chain was carried out in a study of blood T cell repertoires in COVID-19. Study as a whole: The United States, Italy and Spain supplied acute and convalescent COVID-19 samples.

The V and J ends lost 0 bases and 7 bases respectively, with 19 bases between them. Looked up from germline, CDR1 is LGHNA and CDR2 is YNFKEQ. The CDR3 runs 18 residues. Using immunoSEQ multiplex PCR, the repertoire was profiled, and TCRdb retains in-frame clones only, with some absent. This table has about 240,000 clones, approximately 78% appearing once. The receptor was isolated from an older woman with active or convalescent COVID-19. The V gene is TRBV4-2, the J gene TRBJ1-6; D is undetermined. Sequencing was performed on peripheral blood. The CDR3 DNA is TGTGCCAGCAGCCAAGATTTGTTTTACGGGGTGGGGAATTCACCCCTCCACTTT. It yields the protein CASSQDLFYGVGNSPLHF.